The T cell receptor beta chain under discussion was sequenced for a study of cytomegalovirus exposure and HLA in healthy donors. General study findings and limits: Excluded: some indistinguishable V segments such as TRBV6-2 and TRBV6-3. As was reported, the HLA-A and HLA-B alleles of most subjects were accurately predicted from TCR beta sequences.

Healthy bone marrow donors made up the cohort. The PCR contained 60 Vbeta and 13 Jbeta primers. Assay: immunoSEQ multiplex PCR; the TCRdb copy retains only in-frame clones and omits some. This table has 80,000 to 130,000 clones, 76% appearing once. The CDR3 has 16 residues. Trimming took off 6 bases at V and 3 bases at J, with 21 bases between the two ends. Germline V gene data show CDR1 as SGDLS and CDR2 as YYNGEE. This clone was counted only a few times. Its antigen is not known. This chain joins TRBV9 and TRBJ1-1; D is perhaps TRBD1 (5 bases). Specimen: PBMCs. This receptor was taken from a woman in her forties or fifties in good health and CMV-seropositive. CDR3 bases: TGTGCCAGCACCGCCCCCGACTCGAAAGGGGACACTGAAGCTTTCTTT. Protein sequence: CASTAPDSKGDTEAFF. Variable domain in full (rest from reference TRBV9 and TRBJ1-1): DSGVTQTPKHLITATGQRVTLRCSPRSGDLSVYWYQQSLDQGLQFLIQYYNGEERAKGNILERFSAQQFPDLHSELNLSSLELGDSALYFCASTAPDSKGDTEAFFGQGTRLTVV.